The TCR beta chain described here comes from a study of human T cells and chemical hapten exposure. Study-wide background: Skin of the upper inner arm, about 2 cm by about 2 cm, received 2% DPC for sensitization.

Single cDNA molecules in the library carried unique molecular identifiers attached during preparation. Under the authors' procedure: A typical sample had 100,000 or so TCRs, with about 20,000 to 750,000 overall. TCRdb reprocessed the RACE reads via MiXCR and lists one record per CDR3 protein. What appears here as the V and J calls and clone size reflects TCRdb's work, not the paper's. The top ten clones hold 0.9% to 1.5% of a sample with more than 250,000 distinct CDR3 sequences, over 7.5% of them seen once. Time point in this sample: pre-sensitization, week 0. Stated treatment: therapeutic diphenylcyclopropenone sensitization with weekly scalp DPC. Notes on the study in general: Compared to controls, expanded TCRs made significantly more large clusters of similar CDR3s.

The length of the CDR3 is 16 residues. The V gene end was trimmed by 5 bases and the J gene end by 0 bases; junction bases not matched to a gene: 9. Germline CDR1 reads MGHDK; CDR2 reads SYGVNS. About this clonotype: What it recognizes is unknown.

The chain combines TRBV25-1 with TRBJ2-7; 8 nucleotides line up with TRBD1. Sequenced material: whole blood, taken in connection with sensitization to the hapten diphenylcyclopropenone (DPC). The sequence came from a man aged 18-30 years with alopecia areata. Some clones in this sample may be carry-over from other donors' samples. In DNA, the CDR3 is TGTGCCAGCAGTTCACTACCAGGGGGCTTCTCCTACGAGCAGTACTTC. Translated, it gives CASSSLPGGFSYEQYF.